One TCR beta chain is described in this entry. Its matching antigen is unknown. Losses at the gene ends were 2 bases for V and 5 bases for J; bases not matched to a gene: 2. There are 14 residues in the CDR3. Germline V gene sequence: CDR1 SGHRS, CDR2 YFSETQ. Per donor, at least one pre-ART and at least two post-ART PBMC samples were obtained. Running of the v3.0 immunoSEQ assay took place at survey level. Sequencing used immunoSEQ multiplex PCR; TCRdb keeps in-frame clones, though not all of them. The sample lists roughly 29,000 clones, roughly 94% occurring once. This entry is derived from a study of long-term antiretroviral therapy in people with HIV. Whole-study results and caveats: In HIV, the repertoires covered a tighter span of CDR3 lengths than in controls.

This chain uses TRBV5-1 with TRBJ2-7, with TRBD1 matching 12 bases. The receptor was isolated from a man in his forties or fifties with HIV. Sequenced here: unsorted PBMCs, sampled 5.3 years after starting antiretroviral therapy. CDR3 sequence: CASSFGTGGDEQYF. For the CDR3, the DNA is TGCGCCAGCAGCTTCGGGACAGGGGGCGACGAGCAGTACTTC.